This TCR beta chain was found in a study of T cell clonotyping in hematopoietic cell transplantation (dated by TCRdb to the early 2020s). Notes on the research overall: A total of under 150 blood samples were collected in the study from some 40 consecutive transplant recipients and their related donors. Recruitment of patients was conducted between late 2015 and 2017, and follow-up was continued until late 2020 or death.

With the immunoSEQ assay, which is a bias-controlled multiplex PCR relying on V- and J-specific primers, TCR beta CDR3 regions were amplified from genomic DNA. A second PCR step added a proprietary barcode and Illumina adapter sequences to the CDR3 amplicons. An Illumina MiSeq instrument was used to sequence the CDR3 libraries. The study's own analysis went as follows. Export and quality control were done with immunoSEQ Analyzer 3.0, while downstream analyses used R Bioconductor and Immunarch. Repertoire metrics were calculated using only productive rearrangements within the normalized downsampled data set. In the normalized cohort, clonotypes with more than 5 templates were defined as pathologically expanded. The Inverse Simpson Index served as the measure of repertoire diversity. CMV-specificity analyses were carried out on the non-normalized data set to capture all clonotypes. The source is immuneACCESS, and TCRdb retained only in-frame sequences with V and J called. Part of the clones is not carried over; for the studies checked, unresolved V genes explain less than half of this, and the remainder is unexplained. V and J calls and clone size follow that table, whereas D and trimming were derived from the DNA. The sample table shows approximately 15,000 clones, and over 65% are seen once. Of the sample, more than 3.5% is held by the ten largest clones.

Broader findings and caveats from the paper: Only a small fraction of recipient repertoires overlapped donor repertoires, with over 95% appearing de novo at the given depth. The sample size was limited, and because cells were not sorted, the contributions of CD4 and CD8 repertoires could not be separated. Inverse Simpson Index values from donors and from recipients before transplant predicted broader TCR repertoire diversity after transplant. After transplant, TCR diversity in recipients dropped, and pathologically expanded clonotypes increased progressively from day 30 to day 180.

According to the study, the label for this sample's time point signals: 100 days after allo-HCT. Blood from recipients was drawn about 28 days before transplant and again at days 30, 100 and 180 after transplant. Nuclei Lysis Solution was used to extract genomic DNA from fresh or cryopreserved unfractionated peripheral blood mononuclear cells. For this clone: What this receptor recognizes is not known. Base-call qualities are not available, and no considerably larger clone is one nucleotide away.

The CDR3 covers 17 residues, taking in both the cysteine and the phenylalanine. The kept DNA is CDR3 alone, 51 bases in frame from the first base. Reading the germline V gene (reference sequence) gives CDR1 MNHEY and CDR2 SMNVEV. From V the trimming removes 4 bases and from J it removes 0 bases, while the gene matches leave 8 bases of the junction unaccounted for. The chain couples TRBV27 to TRBJ2-3; 9 middle bases align to TRBD2. This TCR was sampled from a male patient aged 55 to 69 who had an allogeneic stem cell transplant from a related donor, so the T cells may come from the graft donor. Some clones in this sample may be carry-over from other donors' samples. Sequences were derived from PBMCs, sampled 100 days after allogeneic stem cell transplant. This receptor has the CDR3 CASSSPQTSGSTDTQYF. The DNA reads as follows: TGTGCCAGCAGTTCCCCTCAGACTAGCGGTAGCACAGATACGCAGTATTTT.